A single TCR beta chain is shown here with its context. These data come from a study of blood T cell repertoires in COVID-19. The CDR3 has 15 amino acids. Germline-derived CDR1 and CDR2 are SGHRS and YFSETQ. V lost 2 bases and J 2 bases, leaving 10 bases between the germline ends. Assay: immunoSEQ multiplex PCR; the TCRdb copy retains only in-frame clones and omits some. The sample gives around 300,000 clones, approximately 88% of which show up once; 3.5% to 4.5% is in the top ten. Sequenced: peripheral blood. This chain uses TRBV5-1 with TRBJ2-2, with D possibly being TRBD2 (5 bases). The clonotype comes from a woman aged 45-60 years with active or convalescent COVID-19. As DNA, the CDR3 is TGCGCCAGCAGCTTCGGGAACGTAAACACCGGGGAGCTGTTTTTT. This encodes CASSFGNVNTGELFF.